Below, 16 T cell receptor beta chains from the same sample are listed, as sequenced in a study of T cell responses to AZD1222 COVID-19 vaccine listed by TCRdb under 2021. Receptors were amplified or captured by the immunoSEQ multiplex PCR assay. Entries here come from immuneACCESS through TCRdb and include only in-frame sequences with V and J called. Some clones fail to appear in such tables; in the studies checked, an unresolved V gene covers under half of the shortfall, and the cause of the remainder is unknown. The sample table holds over 100,000 clones, of which roughly 87% were seen once. The ten most abundant clones make up under 3% of the sample. The sample's time point label, in plain terms: about 28 days (+/-7) after the second vaccine dose. The specimen comprised peripheral blood, sampled 28 days after the second AZD1222 dose. Source of these receptors: an adult who received the AZD1222 COVID-19 vaccine.

The chain is built from TRBV5-5 and TRBJ1-1; maybe TRBD1 (6 bases). CDR3 length equals 15 residues. Trimming stripped 4 bases from V and 5 bases from J, with 18 bases between. Germline loops: CDR1 SGHKS, CDR2 YYEKEE (reference sequence). The CDR3 is CASSQLGVRGTEAFF. In DNA, the CDR3 is TGTGCCAGCAGCCAATTAGGGGTTAGGGGGACTGAAGCTTTCTTT.

The V gene is TRBV7-2, the J gene TRBJ2-7; D not resolved. Germline CDR1 reads SGHTA; CDR2 reads FQGNSA. V lost 5 bases, J lost 0 bases, and 11 bases lay in between. This CDR3 comprises 14 residues. The DNA for the CDR3 is TGTGCCAGCAGCACCGGTCCCAACTCCTACGAGCAGTACTTC. As protein: CASSTGPNSYEQYF.

The chain has TRBV11-1 and TRBJ2-2, with no clear D. Germline CDR1 SGHAT, CDR2 FQDESV (reference sequence). The germline V and J ends were trimmed by 4 bases and 5 bases, with 5 bases remaining between them. The CDR3 is 12 amino acids. The CDR3 sequence is CASSYYTGELFF. CDR3 DNA sequence: TGTGCCAGCAGCTACTATACCGGGGAGCTGTTTTTT.

CDR3 in amino acids: CASSARQALQETQYF. The CDR3 bases are TGTGCCAGCTCAGCAAGACAGGCTCTCCAAGAGACCCAGTACTTC. The chain is built from TRBV18 and TRBJ2-5; D may be TRBD1 (6 bases). Germline CDR1 is KGHSH and CDR2 is LQKENI. The length of the CDR3 is 15 residues. The ends were cut back, 5 bases at V and 1 base at J, with 14 bases in the middle.

The chain employs TRBV19 and TRBJ2-6; D might be TRBD1 (5 bases). The CDR3 covers 14 residues. Germline values: CDR1 LNHDA, CDR2 SQIVND (reference sequence). Trimming removed 7 bases at V and 2 bases at J, with 9 bases between. CDR3 protein: CASKWGPGANVLTF. CDR3 nucleotides: TGTGCCAGTAAATGGGGCCCTGGGGCCAACGTCCTGACTTTC.

V usage is TRBV19 and J usage is TRBJ2-7, with D maybe TRBD1 (6 bases). CDR3 length equals 13 residues. Trimming cost V 9 bases and J 5 bases, with 17 bases left between them. Germline V lookup: CDR1 LNHDA, CDR2 SQIVND (reference sequence). DNA for the CDR3: TGTGCCAGCGGCGGTACAGGGTCCCACGAGCAGTACTTC. Translating it yields CASGGTGSHEQYF.

The V and J genes are TRBV28 and TRBJ1-5; D is undetermined. Germline V gives CDR1 MDHEN, CDR2 SYDVKM. The CDR3 length is 15 residues. Trimming removed 2 bases from V and 0 bases from J, with 8 bases in between. CDR3 residues: CASSLPGFSNQPQHF. DNA for the CDR3: TGTGCCAGCAGTTTACCGGGATTTAGCAATCAGCCCCAGCATTTT.

The sample holds a few counts of this clone. CDR3 sequence: CATSVWAVAEETQYF. The CDR3 DNA is TGTGCCACCAGTGTGTGGGCAGTCGCCGAAGAGACCCAGTACTTC. The chain is built from TRBV24-1 and TRBJ2-5; D ambiguous. V was cut by 5 bases and J by 3 bases, with 15 bases left in between. Per germline, CDR1 KGHDR and CDR2 SFDVKD. This CDR3 is built from 15 residues.

This clone was counted a few times. The CDR3 sequence is CSVPGGQGVAQYF. In nucleotides, the CDR3 is TGCAGCGTCCCAGGGGGACAGGGTGTGGCCCAGTACTTC. The genes are TRBV29-1 and TRBJ2-5; 9 bases match TRBD1. Germline values: CDR1 SQVTM, CDR2 ANQGSEA. The CDR3 runs to 13 residues. V gave up 6 bases and J gave up 9 bases; unmatched junction bases: 11.

The chain carries TRBV2 and TRBJ1-1; D perhaps matches TRBD1 (5 bases). The CDR3 has 15 residues. The V end lost 6 bases, the J end lost 1 base, and 15 bases lay between the germline ends. In germline, CDR1 is SNHLY, CDR2 FYNNEI. The CDR3 coding sequence is TGTGCCAGCAGACCCCGAGCAGGGAGGAACACTGAAGCTTTCTTT. This sequence encodes CASRPRAGRNTEAFF.

This clone was seen just once. The CDR3 nucleotides read TGCAGTGCTAGTCAGGGGGCGCGTTCTCTCTCTGGCTACACCTTC. Translated: CSASQGARSLSGYTF. V usage is TRBV20-1 and J usage is TRBJ1-2, with 8 bases that match TRBD1. The CDR3 is made up of 15 amino acids. Trimming at V came to 3 bases and at J to 7 bases, leaving 13 bases not matched to a gene. Germline V gene data show CDR1 as DFQATT and CDR2 as SNEGSKA (reference sequence).

The rearrangement joins TRBV7-9 to TRBJ2-7; the D is unclear. This CDR3 is built from 16 residues. Trimming left V 4 bases short and J 3 bases short, with 19 bases between. Germline values: CDR1 SEHNR, CDR2 FQNEAQ (reference sequence). The CDR3, as DNA: TGTGCCAGCAGCTCCCGTACCGACCCCCCCAGCTACGAGCAGTACTTC. Its protein product is CASSSRTDPPSYEQYF. Full variable domain (missing parts from reference TRBV7-9 and TRBJ2-7): DTGVSQNPRHKITKRGQNVTFRCDPISEHNRLYWYRQTLGQGPEFLTYFQNEAQLEKSRLLSDRFSAERPKGSFSTLEIQRTEQGDSAMYLCASSSRTDPPSYEQYFGPGTRLTVT.

V gene TRBV4-1 combines with J gene TRBJ2-7, with TRBD1 as a possible D gene (5 bases). Germline CDR1 is MGHRA and CDR2 is YSYEKL. This CDR3 is built from 14 residues. Trimming removed 4 bases from V and 1 base from J, with 11 bases in between. The CDR3 DNA sequence: TGCGCCAGCAGCCCTGTGGACAAGTCCTACGAGCAGTACTTC. It translates to CASSPVDKSYEQYF.

V is TRBV18 and J is TRBJ2-2; 11 bases are shared with TRBD2. The CDR3 is 17 residues long. After removal of 3 bases from V and 0 bases from J, the junction contained 3 bases not matched to a gene. CDR1 is KGHSH, CDR2 LQKENI, per germline. CDR3 DNA sequence: TGTGCCAGCTCACCGCTAGCGGGGGGCACGAACACCGGGGAGCTGTTTTTT. It encodes CASSPLAGGTNTGELFF.

This clone appeared once. This chain joins TRBV28 and TRBJ1-5, with a possible D match to TRBD1 (6 bases). Germline V lookup: CDR1 MDHEN, CDR2 SYDVKM. The CDR3 totals 15 residues. V lost 6 bases and J 6 bases, leaving 18 bases between the germline ends. The chain's CDR3 is CASSRTVRNGQPQHF. Written as DNA, the CDR3 is TGTGCCAGCAGCAGGACAGTGAGGAATGGTCAGCCCCAGCATTTT.

This chain links TRBV5-1 with TRBJ2-3; TRBD1 agrees at 10 bases. Germline V gene lookup returns CDR1 SGHRS and CDR2 YFSETQ. The CDR3 length is 16 residues. V lost 1 base and J lost 7; bases outside the gene matches: 9. Written as DNA, the CDR3 is TGCGCCAGCAGCTTGACCTTCCGGGACAGGGGTAATACGCAGTATTTT. Its protein is CASSLTFRDRGNTQYF.